Sequencing of this TCR beta chain was carried out in a study of blood T cells in healthy people across ages. Study results and caveats: Both naive CD4+ cell counts and diversity were greater in long-lived donors than in aged donors.

A sample-barcoded 5' primer and a J-beta primer mix were used in a second PCR of about 7 to 12 cycles. MiXCR was run by TCRdb on the 5' RACE reads, yielding one entry per CDR3 protein. Of hundreds of thousands of distinct CDR3 sequences in the sample, roughly 44% were seen once. In the case of this clonotype: Antigen specificity is unknown.

This receptor was taken from a man in his 60s in good health. The sequencing input was blood.

The CDR3 sequence is CASSRNPGQGALPQHF. CDR3 bases: TGCGCCAGCAGCCGGAATCCGGGACAGGGGGCTTTGCCCCAGCATTTT. The V and J genes are TRBV5-1 and TRBJ1-5; 12 nucleotides agree with TRBD1. Germline-derived CDR1 and CDR2 are SGHRS and YFSETQ. This CDR3 has 16 amino acids. Trimming at V came to 4 bases and at J to 9 bases, leaving 11 bases not matched to a gene.